The source of this TCR beta chain is a study of neurological immune-mediated disorders. In the study overall: Multiple sclerosis patients numbered some 34, of whom about 31 were relapsing-remitting and 3 secondary progressive. Notes on the study in general: No clinical or MRI feature was associated with the multiple sclerosis repertoire cluster. Phylogenetic grouping assigned the repertoires of 18 of 34 multiple sclerosis patients to a single related-CDR3 cluster, representing a possible signature.

MiXCR, run by TCRdb on the 5' RACE reads, gives a single entry per CDR3 protein. The sample contains tens of thousands of distinct CDR3 sequences, approximately 3.5% of which appear only once. This clonotype was picked up many times. Its antigen is undetermined. This CDR3 is built from 16 residues. Trimming stripped 10 bases from V and 0 bases from J, with 16 bases between. Germline values: CDR1 LGHDT, CDR2 YNNKEL (reference sequence). Sequencing was done on a sample of PBMCs. The chain couples TRBV3-1 to TRBJ2-6, with D hard to call. This clonotype was obtained from a man aged 35 to 55 with multiple sclerosis. As DNA, the CDR3 is TGTGCCACCTCTAGGCAGCTAACCTCTGGGGCCAACGTCCTGACTTTC. This sequence encodes CATSRQLTSGANVLTF. The full variable domain, in which reference TRBV3-1 and TRBJ2-6 provide the parts outside the CDR3, is DTAVSQTPKYLVTQMGNDKSIKCEQNLGHDTMYWYKQDSKKFLKIMFSYNNKELIINETVPNRFSPKSPDKAHLNLHINSLELGDSAVYFCATSRQLTSGANVLTFGAGSRLTVL.